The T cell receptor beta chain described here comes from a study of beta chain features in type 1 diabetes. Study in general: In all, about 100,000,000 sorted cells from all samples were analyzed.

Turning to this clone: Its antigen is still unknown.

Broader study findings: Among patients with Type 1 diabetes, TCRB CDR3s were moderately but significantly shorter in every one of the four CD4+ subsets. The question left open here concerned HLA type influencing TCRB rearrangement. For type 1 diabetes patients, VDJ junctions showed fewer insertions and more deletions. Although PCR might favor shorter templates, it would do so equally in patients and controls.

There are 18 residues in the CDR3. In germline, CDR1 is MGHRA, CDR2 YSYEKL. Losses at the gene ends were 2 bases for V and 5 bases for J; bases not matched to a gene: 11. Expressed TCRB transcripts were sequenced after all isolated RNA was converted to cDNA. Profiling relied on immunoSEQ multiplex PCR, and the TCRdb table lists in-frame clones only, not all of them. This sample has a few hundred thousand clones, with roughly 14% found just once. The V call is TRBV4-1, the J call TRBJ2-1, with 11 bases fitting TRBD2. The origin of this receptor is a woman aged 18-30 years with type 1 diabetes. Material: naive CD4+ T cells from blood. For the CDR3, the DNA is TGCGCCAGCAGCCAACGAACTCTCGGGACTAGCGGTAACAATGAGCAGTTCTTC. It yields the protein CASSQRTLGTSGNNEQFF.